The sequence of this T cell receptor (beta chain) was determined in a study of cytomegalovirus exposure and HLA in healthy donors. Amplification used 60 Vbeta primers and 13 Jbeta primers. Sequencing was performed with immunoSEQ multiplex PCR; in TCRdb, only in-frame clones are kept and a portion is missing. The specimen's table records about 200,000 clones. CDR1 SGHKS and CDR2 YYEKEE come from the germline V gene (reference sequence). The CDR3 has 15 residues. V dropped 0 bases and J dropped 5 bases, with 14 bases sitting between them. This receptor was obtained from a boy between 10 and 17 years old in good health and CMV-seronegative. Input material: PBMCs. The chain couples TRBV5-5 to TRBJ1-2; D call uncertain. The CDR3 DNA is TGTGCCAGCAGCTTGGCCCCCGATGAGCTTTATGGCTACACCTTC. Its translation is CASSLAPDELYGYTF.